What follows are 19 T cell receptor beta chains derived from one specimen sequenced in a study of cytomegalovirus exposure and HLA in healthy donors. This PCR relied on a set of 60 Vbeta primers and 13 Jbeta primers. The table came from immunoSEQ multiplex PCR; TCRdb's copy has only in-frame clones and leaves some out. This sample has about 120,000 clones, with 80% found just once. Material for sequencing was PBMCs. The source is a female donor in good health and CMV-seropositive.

CDR3 loop: CASSLMVGNSPLHF. The CDR3 DNA reads as TGTGCCAGCAGCTTAATGGTGGGCAATTCACCCCTCCACTTT. The V call is TRBV7-9, the J call TRBJ1-6; D call uncertain. Germline V gene lookup returns CDR1 SEHNR and CDR2 FQNEAQ (reference sequence). The CDR3 is made up of 14 amino acids. With 2 bases removed from V and 7 bases from J, the gap between germline ends came to 9 bases.

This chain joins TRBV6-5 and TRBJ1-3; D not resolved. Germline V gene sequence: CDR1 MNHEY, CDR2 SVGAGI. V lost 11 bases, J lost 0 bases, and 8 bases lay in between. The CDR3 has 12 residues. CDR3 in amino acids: CAARSSGNTIYF. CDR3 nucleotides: TGTGCCGCCCGGAGCTCTGGAAACACCATATATTTT.

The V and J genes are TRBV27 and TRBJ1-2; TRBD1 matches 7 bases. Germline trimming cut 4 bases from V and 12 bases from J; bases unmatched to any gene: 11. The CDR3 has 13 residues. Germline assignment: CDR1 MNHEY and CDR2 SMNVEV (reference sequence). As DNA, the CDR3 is TGTGCCAGCAGTTCCGTAGACAGGGAAGAGGACACCTTC. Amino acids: CASSSVDREEDTF.

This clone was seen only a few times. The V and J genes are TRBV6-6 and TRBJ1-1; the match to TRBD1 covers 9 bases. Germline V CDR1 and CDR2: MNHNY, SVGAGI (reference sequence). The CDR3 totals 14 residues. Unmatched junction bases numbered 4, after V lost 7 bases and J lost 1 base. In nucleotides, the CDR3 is TGTGCCAGCACCGGACAGGGGAGGAACACTGAAGCTTTCTTT. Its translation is CASTGQGRNTEAFF.

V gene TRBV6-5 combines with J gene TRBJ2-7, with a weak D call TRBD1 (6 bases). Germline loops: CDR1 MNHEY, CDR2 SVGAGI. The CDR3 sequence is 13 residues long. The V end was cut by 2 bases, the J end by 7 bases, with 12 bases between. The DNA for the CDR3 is TGTGCCAGCAGTTACCGGGGTGACAGGGAGCAGTACTTC. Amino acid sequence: CASSYRGDREQYF.

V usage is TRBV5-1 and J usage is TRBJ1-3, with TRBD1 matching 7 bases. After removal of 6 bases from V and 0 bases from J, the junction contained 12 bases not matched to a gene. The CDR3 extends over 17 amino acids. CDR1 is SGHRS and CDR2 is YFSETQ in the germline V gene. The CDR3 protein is CASTRTGQPSSGNTIYF. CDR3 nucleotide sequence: TGCGCCAGCACCCGGACGGGACAGCCGAGCTCTGGAAACACCATATATTTT.

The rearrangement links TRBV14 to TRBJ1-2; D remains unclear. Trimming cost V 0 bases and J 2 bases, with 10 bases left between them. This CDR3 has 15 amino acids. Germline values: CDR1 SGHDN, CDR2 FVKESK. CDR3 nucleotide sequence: TGTGCCAGCAGCCAAGATTTAGGCGGAAACTATGGCTACACCTTC. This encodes CASSQDLGGNYGYTF.

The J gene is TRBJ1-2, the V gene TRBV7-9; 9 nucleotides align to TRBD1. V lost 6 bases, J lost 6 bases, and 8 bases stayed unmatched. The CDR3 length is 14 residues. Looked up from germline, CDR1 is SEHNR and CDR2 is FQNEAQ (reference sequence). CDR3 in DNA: TGTGCCAGCAGGTGGGACAGGGAACGGGATGGCTACACCTTC. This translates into CASRWDRERDGYTF.

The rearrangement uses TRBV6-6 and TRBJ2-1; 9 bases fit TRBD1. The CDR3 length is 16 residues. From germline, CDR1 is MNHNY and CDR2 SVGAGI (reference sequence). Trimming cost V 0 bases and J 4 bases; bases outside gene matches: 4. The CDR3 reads CASSYSRDRAYNEQFF. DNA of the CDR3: TGTGCCAGCAGTTACTCTCGGGACAGGGCTTACAATGAGCAGTTCTTC.

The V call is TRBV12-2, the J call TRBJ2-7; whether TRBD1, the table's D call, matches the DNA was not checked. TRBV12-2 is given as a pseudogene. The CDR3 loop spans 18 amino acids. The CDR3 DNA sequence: TGTGCAAGTCGCTTCAGAAACCCCGAATTGTTCTTCCCCTACGAGCAGTACTTC. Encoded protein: CASRFRNPELFFPYEQYF.

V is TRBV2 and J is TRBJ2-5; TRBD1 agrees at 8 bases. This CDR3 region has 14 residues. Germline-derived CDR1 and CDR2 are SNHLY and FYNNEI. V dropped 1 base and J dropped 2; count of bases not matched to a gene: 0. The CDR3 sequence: CASSEDRGQETQYF. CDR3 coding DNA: TGTGCCAGCAGTGAAGACAGGGGGCAAGAGACCCAGTACTTC.

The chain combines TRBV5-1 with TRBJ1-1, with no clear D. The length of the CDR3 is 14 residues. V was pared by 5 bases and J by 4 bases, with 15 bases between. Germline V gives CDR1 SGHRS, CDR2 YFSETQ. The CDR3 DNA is TGCGCCAGCAGGCAGACCCGACTGGGCACTGAAGCTTTCTTT. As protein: CASRQTRLGTEAFF. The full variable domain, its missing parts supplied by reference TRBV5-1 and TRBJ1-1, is KAGVTQTPRYLIKTRGQQVTLSCSPISGHRSVSWYQQTPGQGLQFLFEYFSETQRNKGNFPGRFSGRQFSNSRSEMNVSTLELGDSALYLCASRQTRLGTEAFFGQGTRLTVV.

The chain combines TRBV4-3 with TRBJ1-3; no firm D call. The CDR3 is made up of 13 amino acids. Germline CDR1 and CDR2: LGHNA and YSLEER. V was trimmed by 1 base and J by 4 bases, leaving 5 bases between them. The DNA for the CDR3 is TGCGCCAGCAGCCAAGTCAGAGGAAACACCATATATTTT. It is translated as CASSQVRGNTIYF.

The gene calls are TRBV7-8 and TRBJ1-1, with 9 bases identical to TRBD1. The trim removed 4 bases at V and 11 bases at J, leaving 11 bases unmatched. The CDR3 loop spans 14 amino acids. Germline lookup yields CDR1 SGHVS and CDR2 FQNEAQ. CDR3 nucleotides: TGTGCCAGCAGCTCTCAATCACAGGGGGCGATTGCTTTCTTT. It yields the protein CASSSQSQGAIAFF.

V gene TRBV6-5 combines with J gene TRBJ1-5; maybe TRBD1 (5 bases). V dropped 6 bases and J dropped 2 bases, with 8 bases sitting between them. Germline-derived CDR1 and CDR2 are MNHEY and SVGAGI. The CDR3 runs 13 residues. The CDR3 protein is CASRQDGNQPQHF. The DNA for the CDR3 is TGTGCCAGCAGACAGGATGGCAATCAGCCCCAGCATTTT.

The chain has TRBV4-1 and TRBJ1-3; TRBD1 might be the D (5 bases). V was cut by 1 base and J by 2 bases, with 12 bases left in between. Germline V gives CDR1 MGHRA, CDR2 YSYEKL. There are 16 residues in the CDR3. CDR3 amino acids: CASSQAIQGPGNTIYF. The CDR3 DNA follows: TGCGCCAGCAGCCAAGCAATTCAGGGTCCTGGAAACACCATATATTTT.

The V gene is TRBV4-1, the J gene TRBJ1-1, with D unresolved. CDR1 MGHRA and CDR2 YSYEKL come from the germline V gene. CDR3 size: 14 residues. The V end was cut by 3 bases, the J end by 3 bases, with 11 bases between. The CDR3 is CASSQPNEYTEAFF. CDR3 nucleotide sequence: TGCGCCAGCAGCCAGCCTAATGAATACACTGAAGCTTTCTTT.

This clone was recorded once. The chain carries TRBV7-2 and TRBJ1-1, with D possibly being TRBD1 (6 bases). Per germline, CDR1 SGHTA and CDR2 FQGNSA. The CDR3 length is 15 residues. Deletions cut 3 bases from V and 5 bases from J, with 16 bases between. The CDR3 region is CASSFIGGAPTEAFF. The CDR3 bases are TGTGCCAGCAGCTTTATAGGGGGGGCACCGACTGAAGCTTTCTTT.

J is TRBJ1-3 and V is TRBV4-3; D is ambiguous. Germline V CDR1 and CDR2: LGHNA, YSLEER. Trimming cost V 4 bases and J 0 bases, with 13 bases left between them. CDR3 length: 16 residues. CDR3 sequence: CASSPKTGDSGNTIYF. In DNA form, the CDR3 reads TGCGCCAGCAGCCCAAAGACTGGAGACTCTGGAAACACCATATATTTT.